One and the same sample provided the 31 T cell receptor beta chains below, sequenced in a study of identical twins. TCRdb passed the 5' RACE reads through MiXCR, listing each CDR3 protein once. The table has approximately 530,000 distinct CDR3 sequences, more than 20% seen once. The sample was also linked to a second study, of yellow fever vaccine responses in identical twins.

Sequencing used CD4+ T cells sorted from blood. Every receptor here comes from a woman aged 18-29 years in good health.

The chain recombines TRBV5-1 with TRBJ2-3; 8 bases match TRBD2. This CDR3 has 18 amino acids. V shed 4 bases, J shed 0 bases, and the junction held 13 bases outside the gene matches. CDR1 is SGHRS and CDR2 is YFSETQ in the germline V gene. The CDR3: CASSTTPGERGSTDTQYF. CDR3 nucleotide sequence: TGCGCCAGCAGCACAACCCCTGGCGAGCGGGGGAGCACAGATACGCAGTATTTT.

The gene calls are TRBV6-5 and TRBJ2-5; possibly TRBD2 for D (6 bases). The CDR3 is 14 residues long. Germline V gene data show CDR1 as MNHEY and CDR2 as SVGAGI. V was shortened by 5 bases and J by 4 bases, with 14 bases between the two germline ends. CDR3 nucleotides: TGTGCCAGCAGTCACGGGGGAGCGGGAGAGACCCAGTACTTC. Protein product: CASSHGGAGETQYF.

This clonotype showed up just a few times. The genes are TRBV11-2 and TRBJ1-1; D is undetermined. Germline CDR1 is SGHAT and CDR2 is FQNNGV. V lost 6 bases and J 4 bases, leaving 12 bases between the germline ends. This CDR3 has 13 residues. Written as DNA, the CDR3 is TGTGCCAGCAGTTTTGGGGTTGCCACTGAAGCTTTCTTT. The encoded protein is CASSFGVATEAFF.

Concerning this clonotype: A much larger clonotype is one base distant, so this may be a read error. The V and J genes are TRBV12-3 or TRBV12-4 and TRBJ2-1, with TRBD2 matching over 8 bases. This CDR3 spans 15 amino acids. The CDR3 region is CAGSFGSGGPNEQFF. The CDR3 nucleotides read TGTGCCGGCAGTTTCGGGAGCGGGGGTCCCAATGAGCAGTTCTTC.

The J gene is TRBJ1-5, the V gene TRBV12-3 or TRBV12-4; perhaps TRBD1 as D (6 bases). Deletions cut 5 bases from V and 4 bases from J, with 12 bases between. This CDR3 spans 14 amino acids. CDR3 sequence (DNA): TGTGCCAGCAGTCTAGACAGGACTAATCAGCCCCAGCATTTT. This translates into CASSLDRTNQPQHF.

The rearrangement uses TRBV12-3 or TRBV12-4 and TRBJ2-2; D is possibly TRBD1 or TRBD2 (5 bases each). V gave up 6 bases and J gave up 4 bases, with 12 bases separating them. The CDR3 has 14 residues. The CDR3 DNA reads as TGTGCCAGCAGGGCGGATGGGACCACCGGGGAGCTGTTTTTT. It is translated as CASRADGTTGELFF.

J is TRBJ2-3 and V is TRBV5-1; TRBD1 might be the D (6 bases). CDR1 is SGHRS, CDR2 YFSETQ, per germline. V was trimmed by 0 bases and J by 3 bases, leaving 8 bases between them. The CDR3 spans 14 residues. The CDR3 loop is CASSLETGTDTQYF. The CDR3 bases are TGCGCCAGCAGCTTGGAAACAGGGACAGATACGCAGTATTTT.

This clonotype was counted only a few times. The V gene is TRBV29-1, the J gene TRBJ2-3; a possible D gene is TRBD2 (5 bases). Trimming took off 6 bases at V and 4 bases at J, with 8 bases between the two ends. This CDR3 spans 11 amino acids. CDR1 SQVTM and CDR2 ANQGSEA come from the germline V gene. The CDR3: CSVRAPDTQYF. DNA of the CDR3: TGCAGCGTGAGGGCCCCAGATACGCAGTATTTT.

There are a few counts of this clonotype. One end of the junction is discordant with germline, which a read error may explain. V and J are TRBV6-5 and TRBJ1-4; tentatively, D is TRBD1 (5 bases). The germline gives CDR1 MNHEY, CDR2 SVGAGI. This CDR3 has 13 amino acids. CDR3 sequence reads: CASGYSHGHSLFF. Here the CDR3 DNA reads TGTGCCAGCGGTTACTCCCACGGACACTCGCTGTTTTTT.

This chain links TRBV20-1 with TRBJ2-5, with 10 bases identical to TRBD2. The CDR3 loop spans 18 amino acids. The germline gives CDR1 DFQATT, CDR2 SNEGSKA (reference sequence). V lost 0 bases to trimming and J lost 1 base; unmatched junction nucleotides: 11. The CDR3 region is CSARDATKTSGFQETQYF. The CDR3 coding sequence is TGCAGTGCTAGAGATGCGACCAAGACTAGCGGGTTCCAAGAGACCCAGTACTTC.

In nucleotides, the CDR3 is TGTGCCAGCAGTTTTGGCTCCGGGACAGCGACCAATGAGCAGTTCTTC. It encodes CASSFGSGTATNEQFF. V gene TRBV12-3 or TRBV12-4 combines with J gene TRBJ2-1; 7 positions match TRBD1. The CDR3 extends over 16 amino acids. V gave up 3 bases and J gave up 6 bases; unmatched junction bases: 11.

The chain is built from TRBV12-3 or TRBV12-4 and TRBJ2-4; maybe TRBD1 (7 bases). This CDR3 comprises 17 residues. V shed 7 bases and J shed 8 bases, with 27 bases lying between them. The CDR3 nucleotides are TGTGCCAGCACGCAGGGGGGTACCCGGACAGTCAAGGACATTCAGTACTTC. Translated: CASTQGGTRTVKDIQYF.

This clonotype was counted a few times. The rearrangement uses TRBV3-1 and TRBJ2-3, with 8 positions matching TRBD2. V was clipped by 1 base and J by 5 bases; unmatched bases: 5. Germline CDR1 reads LGHDT; CDR2 reads YNNKEL (reference sequence). The CDR3 covers 15 residues. The DNA of the CDR3 is TGTGCCAGCAGCCAAGTATTCAGCGGGGGAGATACGCAGTATTTT. Encoded protein: CASSQVFSGGDTQYF.

The table lists this clonotype with a few counts. The V call is TRBV5-1, the J call TRBJ1-1; weak D call: TRBD1 (5 bases). Deletions cut 2 bases from V and 2 bases from J, with 10 bases between. CDR1 and CDR2 from the germline V gene are SGHRS and YFSETQ. The CDR3 has 14 residues. Written as DNA, the CDR3 is TGCGCCAGCAGCTTCGCCGGGGCTAACACTGAAGCTTTCTTT. Translating gives CASSFAGANTEAFF.

The chain carries TRBV11-3 and TRBJ2-1; tentative D call: TRBD2 (5 bases). There are 14 residues in the CDR3. CDR1 and CDR2 from the germline V gene are SGHNT and YENEEA. V dropped 1 base and J dropped 8 bases, with 12 bases sitting between them. CDR3 residues: CASSLALGADEQFF. For the CDR3, the DNA is TGTGCCAGCAGCTTAGCGTTGGGAGCAGATGAGCAGTTCTTC.

The chain is built from TRBV6-1 and TRBJ2-7, with D possibly being TRBD1 or TRBD2 (6 bases each). The germline V gene has CDR1 MNHNS and CDR2 SASEGT. CDR3 size: 13 residues. Trimming took 3 bases from V and 9 from J, leaving 15 bases between them. The CDR3 sequence is CASSDRVGGRQYF. DNA of the CDR3: TGTGCCAGCAGTGACAGGGTCGGGGGCAGGCAGTACTTC.

This clonotype appeared a few times. The chain is built from TRBV12-3 or TRBV12-4 and TRBJ1-5; no firm D call. CDR3 length: 12 amino acids. V was cut by 3 bases and J by 5 bases, with 5 bases left in between. CDR3 amino acids: CASSFLYQPQHF. The CDR3 coding sequence is TGTGCCAGCAGTTTCCTTTATCAGCCCCAGCATTTT.

This clonotype was recorded a few times. The chain combines TRBV29-1 with TRBJ2-7; the D gene is possibly TRBD2 (5 bases). Germline values: CDR1 SQVTM, CDR2 ANQGSEA. Trimming shortened V by 4 bases and J by 0 bases, and 13 bases separated the two germline ends. The CDR3 totals 14 residues. CDR3 residues: CSVGVASSSYEQYF. The CDR3 region has the DNA TGCAGCGTTGGGGTAGCGTCAAGCTCCTACGAGCAGTACTTC.

J is TRBJ1-2 and V is TRBV11-2, with 7 bases lining up with TRBD1. V was clipped by 2 bases and J by 8 bases; unmatched bases: 11. Germline-derived CDR1 and CDR2 are SGHAT and FQNNGV. The CDR3 is 15 residues long. The CDR3 protein is CASSLPQPGTVGYTF. As DNA, the CDR3 is TGTGCCAGCAGCTTACCCCAGCCAGGGACAGTAGGCTACACCTTC.

This clonotype turned up a few times. The genes are TRBV12-3 or TRBV12-4 and TRBJ2-2, with D maybe TRBD2 (6 bases). V was shortened by 5 bases and J by 6 bases, with 16 bases between the two germline ends. The CDR3 length is 15 residues. In DNA, the CDR3 is TGTGCCAGCAGTAGTAGCGGAGCCCCCCCCGGGGAGCTGTTTTTT. Its protein is CASSSSGAPPGELFF.

This chain links TRBV5-4 with TRBJ2-1; 11 bases are a match to TRBD2. The junction had 14 bases not matched to a gene; V was cut back by 1 base and J by 5 bases. Germline V lookup: CDR1 SGHNT, CDR2 YYREEE (reference sequence). This CDR3 has 19 amino acids. In nucleotides, the CDR3 is TGTGCCAGCAGCTTGTTGGTAGCGGGAGGGCCGGGCCTGGACAATGAGCAGTTCTTC. This codes for CASSLLVAGGPGLDNEQFF.

The chain employs TRBV6-1 and TRBJ2-1; 8 bases map to TRBD2. The V gene end was trimmed by 6 bases and the J gene end by 4 bases; junction bases not matched to a gene: 8. Germline V gives CDR1 MNHNS, CDR2 SASEGT. The CDR3 covers 15 residues. The CDR3 is CASRPTSGLYNEQFF. The CDR3 DNA is TGTGCCAGCAGGCCTACTAGCGGACTTTACAATGAGCAGTTCTTC.

The CDR3 loop is CSAWDYLSYEQYV. For the CDR3, the DNA is TGCAGTGCTTGGGACTACCTCTCCTACGAGCAGTACGTC. The chain carries TRBV20-1 and TRBJ2-7; 7 nucleotides align to TRBD2. J lost 0 bases, V lost 5 bases, and 4 bases had no gene match. This CDR3 region has 13 residues. CDR1 is DFQATT and CDR2 is SNEGSKA in the germline V gene (reference sequence).

V and J are TRBV6-4 and TRBJ2-1, with 9 bases lining up with TRBD2. CDR3 length equals 16 residues. The V gene end was trimmed by 6 bases and the J gene end by 6 bases; junction bases not matched to a gene: 12. Germline values: CDR1 MRHNA, CDR2 SNTAGT. The CDR3 DNA reads TGTGCCAGCAGCGAATTTACTAGCGGGTTGGGCAATGAGCAGTTCTTC. This translates into CASSEFTSGLGNEQFF.

This clonotype was counted between two and nine times. V and J are TRBV25-1 and TRBJ2-2, with 9 bases lining up with TRBD1. In germline, CDR1 is MGHDK, CDR2 SYGVNS. Germline trimming cut 10 bases from V and 2 bases from J; bases unmatched to any gene: 14. This CDR3 has 17 residues. CDR3 nucleotide sequence: TGTGCCACCTCTATTGGGAGGGGACAGGGTAACACCGGGGAGCTGTTTTTT. Protein: CATSIGRGQGNTGELFF. The whole variable domain, filled in from reference TRBV25-1 and TRBJ2-2, reads EADIYQTPRYLVIGTGKKITLECSQTMGHDKMYWYQQDPGMELHLIHYSYGVNSTEKGDLSSESTVSRIRTEHFPLTLESARPSHTSQYLCATSIGRGQGNTGELFFGEGSRLTVL.

This rearrangement joins TRBV20-1 to TRBJ2-1; a weak D match, TRBD2 (7 bases). V was shortened by 6 bases and J by 5 bases, with 11 bases between the two germline ends. The CDR3 is made up of 12 amino acids. Germline V gene lookup returns CDR1 DFQATT and CDR2 SNEGSKA (reference sequence). The CDR3 DNA follows: TGCAGTGCACGGGGGGACAACAATGAGCAGTTCTTC. Protein product: CSARGDNNEQFF.

This clonotype was counted once. This sequence joins TRBV2 and TRBJ2-1, with 7 bases that match TRBD1. This CDR3 is 12 amino acids long. V shed 8 bases, J shed 9 bases, and the junction held 7 bases outside the gene matches. Germline loops: CDR1 SNHLY, CDR2 FYNNEI. CDR3 bases: TGTGCCAGCGAAGACAGGGTTGGTGAGCAGTTCTTC. Protein sequence: CASEDRVGEQFF.

This clonotype was found a few times. V gene TRBV10-3 combines with J gene TRBJ1-5; D remains unclear. Trimming stripped 2 bases from V and 0 bases from J, with 5 bases between. The germline gives CDR1 ENHRY, CDR2 SYGVKD. This CDR3 spans 14 amino acids. CDR3 sequence reads: CAISEDVSNQPQHF. CDR3 in DNA: TGTGCCATCAGTGAGGACGTTAGCAATCAGCCCCAGCATTTT.

The V gene is TRBV6-2 or TRBV6-3, the J gene TRBJ2-1; 7 nucleotides agree with TRBD1. CDR3 length equals 23 residues. Trimming removed 4 bases from V and 5 bases from J; junction bases left unmatched: 32. Per germline, CDR1 MNHEY and CDR2 SVGEGT. CDR3 DNA: TGTGCCAGCAGTTGGGACAGAGGTGGGCTAAGTTTAGGTGAGGGTCAATTCGACAATGAGCAGTTCTTC. This encodes CASSWDRGGLSLGEGQFDNEQFF.

This rearrangement joins TRBV5-1 to TRBJ2-2, with TRBD1 identical over 10 bases. V gave up 3 bases and J gave up 2 bases; unmatched junction bases: 4. Germline V gene data show CDR1 as SGHRS and CDR2 as YFSETQ. The CDR3 runs 16 residues. This chain's CDR3 is CASSSGDRGNTGELFF. The CDR3 DNA reads as TGCGCCAGCAGCTCCGGGGACAGGGGAAACACCGGGGAGCTGTTTTTT.

This clonotype has a handful of counts. The chain recombines TRBV20-1 with TRBJ2-1, with 9 bases matching TRBD2. Per the germline V gene, CDR1 is DFQATT and CDR2 is SNEGSKA (reference sequence). V dropped 0 bases and J dropped 10; count of bases not matched to a gene: 10. The CDR3 has 15 amino acids. CDR3: CSARDSREGHKEQFF. CDR3 in DNA: TGCAGTGCTAGAGACTCGCGGGAGGGCCATAAAGAGCAGTTCTTC.